These 18 T cell receptor beta chains were sequenced from one sample in a study of blood T cells in healthy people across ages. Primed by a sample-barcoded 5' primer and a J-beta primer mix, a second PCR proceeded for roughly 7 to 12 cycles. TCRdb passed the 5' RACE reads through MiXCR, listing each CDR3 protein once. The table includes roughly 1,800,000 distinct CDR3 sequences, about 50% detected once. The sequenced material came from blood. The receptors come from a woman aged 40 to 55 in good health.

The chain employs TRBV28 and TRBJ1-4; perhaps TRBD1 as D (6 bases). V was shortened by 3 bases and J by 3 bases, with 14 bases between the two germline ends. Germline CDR1 is MDHEN and CDR2 is SYDVKM. CDR3 length: 16 residues. The CDR3 spells CASSFHAGVANEKLFF. DNA for the CDR3: TGTGCCAGCAGTTTTCACGCAGGGGTCGCTAATGAAAAACTGTTTTTT.

The chain uses TRBV20-1 and TRBJ2-4; D unclear. Trimming removed 1 base at V and 2 bases at J, with 18 bases between. CDR3 length: 17 amino acids. Germline lookup yields CDR1 DFQATT and CDR2 SNEGSKA (reference sequence). CDR3 residues: CSARGKPQDHTKNIQYF. The CDR3 nucleotides are TGCAGTGCTAGAGGGAAACCGCAGGACCATACCAAAAACATTCAGTACTTC.

This chain connects TRBV3-1 to TRBJ2-5; the D call may be TRBD1 or TRBD2 (6 bases each). The J call may not be correct, given that the DNA end is closer to TRBJ2-1. The CDR3 sequence is 15 residues long. Germline CDR1 is LGHDT and CDR2 is YNNKEL (reference sequence). The CDR3 is CASSSPWGRGETQFF. The DNA of the CDR3 is TGTGCCAGTTCTTCCCCGTGGGGGCGGGGAGAGACCCAGTTCTTC.

J is TRBJ1-1 and V is TRBV7-2; 8 bases fit TRBD1. The CDR3 covers 13 residues. The junction had 7 bases not matched to a gene; V was cut back by 5 bases and J by 8 bases. Germline assignment: CDR1 SGHTA and CDR2 FQGNSA. CDR3 sequence reads: CASSVGQGTEAFF. CDR3 nucleotide sequence: TGTGCCAGCAGCGTTGGACAGGGAACAGAAGCTTTCTTT.

In DNA, the CDR3 is TGTGCCAGCACAGGTCAGGGGGTTAACTATGGCTACACCTTC. Protein product: CASTGQGVNYGYTF. This chain links TRBV28 with TRBJ1-2, with 7 bases aligning to TRBD1. Per germline, CDR1 MDHEN and CDR2 SYDVKM. The CDR3 length is 14 residues. V was pared by 7 bases and J by 1 base, with 6 bases of the junction left unmatched.

The J gene is TRBJ2-1, the V gene TRBV7-2, with 8 bases identical to TRBD2. The CDR3 is 14 amino acids. V was pared by 3 bases and J by 6 bases, with 4 bases of the junction left unmatched. CDR1 SGHTA and CDR2 FQGNSA come from the germline V gene. Here the CDR3 reads CASSFIGTSNEQFF. The CDR3 DNA reads TGTGCCAGCAGCTTCATCGGGACTAGCAATGAGCAGTTCTTC.

The chain joins TRBV4-2 to TRBJ2-3; weak D call: TRBD1 (7 bases). CDR1 LGHNA and CDR2 YNFKEQ come from the germline V gene. Trimming removed 0 bases at V and 6 bases at J, with 16 bases between. This CDR3 contains 16 residues. The CDR3 here is CASSQDPGGGLDTQYF. Here the CDR3 DNA reads TGTGCCAGCAGCCAAGACCCCGGAGGGGGCCTTGATACGCAGTATTTT.

The CDR3 here is CSAKAGGISYEQYF. The CDR3 nucleotides are TGCAGTGCTAAGGCGGGGGGGATTTCCTACGAGCAGTACTTC. This rearrangement joins TRBV20-1 to TRBJ2-7; 9 bases are a match to TRBD2. The CDR3 has 14 residues. Looked up from germline, CDR1 is DFQATT and CDR2 is SNEGSKA (reference sequence). V shed 4 bases, J shed 1 base, and the junction held 5 bases outside the gene matches.

The chain has TRBV15 and TRBJ2-7; 7 nucleotides align to TRBD2. V lost 4 bases to trimming and J lost 2 bases; unmatched junction nucleotides: 5. Germline V gene sequence: CDR1 LNHNV, CDR2 YYDKDF (reference sequence). This CDR3 is built from 14 residues. This CDR3 is CATSTRGVPYEQYF. The CDR3 bases are TGTGCCACCAGCACACGGGGGGTCCCCTACGAGCAGTACTTC.

This clonotype was counted only a few times. The V and J genes are TRBV6-2 or TRBV6-3 and TRBJ1-2; the D gene is possibly TRBD1 (5 bases). The CDR3 consists of 13 residues. V lost 3 bases and J lost 10, with 15 bases in between. Per germline, CDR1 MNHEY and CDR2 SVGEGT. The CDR3 sequence: CASSYTLEGLYTF. DNA for the CDR3: TGTGCCAGCAGTTATACCCTGGAGGGGCTCTACACCTTC.

The J gene is TRBJ1-2, the V gene TRBV4-3, with 11 bases aligning to TRBD1. Germline trimming cut 2 bases from V and 6 bases from J; bases unmatched to any gene: 5. The CDR3 is made up of 15 amino acids. The V gene's germline CDR1 is LGHNA and CDR2 YSLEER. The CDR3 loop reads CASSQLDRGRDGYTF. The CDR3 DNA reads as TGCGCCAGCAGCCAACTGGACAGGGGGCGGGATGGCTACACCTTC.

This clonotype has a handful of counts. J is TRBJ2-5 and V is TRBV25-1; D could derive from TRBD1 or TRBD2 (5 bases each). CDR3 length: 16 amino acids. Germline lookup yields CDR1 MGHDK and CDR2 SYGVNS. V gave up 3 bases and J gave up 2 bases, with 16 bases separating them. CDR3 region: CASSDLFRDGQETQYF. DNA of the CDR3: TGTGCCAGCAGTGACCTCTTTCGGGACGGTCAAGAGACCCAGTACTTC.

The chain employs TRBV7-3 and TRBJ1-1; weak D call: TRBD1 (6 bases). Trimming removed 4 bases from V and 7 bases from J, with 13 bases in between. CDR3 size: 13 residues. Germline-derived CDR1 and CDR2 are SGHTA and FQGTGA. The CDR3 sequence: CASSSTGPLEAFF. CDR3 nucleotides: TGTGCCAGCAGCTCGACAGGACCGCTTGAAGCTTTCTTT.

This clonotype was detected a few times. The chain links TRBV28 to TRBJ2-5; D ambiguous. CDR3 length equals 14 residues. V was cut by 3 bases and J by 5 bases, with 13 bases left in between. The germline V gene encodes CDR1 MDHEN and CDR2 SYDVKM. The CDR3 reads CASSFPRAPETQYF. The CDR3 DNA sequence: TGTGCCAGCAGTTTCCCAAGGGCGCCGGAGACCCAGTACTTC. Full variable domain (missing parts from reference TRBV28 and TRBJ2-5): DVKVTQSSRYLVKRTGEKVFLECVQDMDHENMFWYRQDPGLGLRLIYFSYDVKMKEKGDIPEGYSVSREKKERFSLILESASTNQTSMYLCASSFPRAPETQYFGPGTRLLVL.

The V and J genes are TRBV4-3 and TRBJ2-1, with TRBD1 matching 7 bases. Germline loops: CDR1 LGHNA, CDR2 YSLEER. J was trimmed by 8 bases and V by 1 base; bases with no gene match: 11. The CDR3 runs to 16 residues. For the CDR3, the DNA is TGCGCCAGCAGCCAAGCCGGACGGACAGGTAGCTATGAGCAGTTCTTC. It yields the protein CASSQAGRTGSYEQFF.

V usage is TRBV7-6 and J usage is TRBJ2-7; D may match TRBD1 or TRBD2 (5 bases each). Germline loops: CDR1 SGHVS, CDR2 FNYEAQ. V was clipped by 5 bases and J by 6 bases, with 17 bases between them. The CDR3 covers 14 residues. CDR3 sequence (DNA): TGTGCCAGCAGCGTAGAGGGGTTGTCTGGCGAGCAGTACTTC. Translated: CASSVEGLSGEQYF.

J is TRBJ1-2 and V is TRBV3-1; possibly TRBD1 for D (5 bases). Per the germline V gene, CDR1 is LGHDT and CDR2 is YNNKEL (reference sequence). The CDR3 contains 15 residues. V was clipped by 2 bases and J by 3 bases, with 13 bases between them. DNA of the CDR3: TGTGCCAGCAGCCAAATGCAGGGTATGGACTATGGCTACACCTTC. The encoded protein is CASSQMQGMDYGYTF.

The sample holds a few counts of this clonotype. The chain links TRBV6-1 to TRBJ1-5; weak D call: TRBD1 (5 bases). V lost 6 bases and J lost 0, with 18 bases in between. Germline V gene lookup returns CDR1 MNHNS and CDR2 SASEGT. This CDR3 region has 17 residues. For the CDR3, the DNA is TGTGCCAGCAGCCTCAAAGGGCGGGGGGATAGCAATCAGCCCCAGCATTTT. Protein product: CASSLKGRGDSNQPQHF.